This T cell receptor beta chain was documented in a study of shared T cell receptors in the human thymus. The assay was immunoSEQ multiplex PCR, and TCRdb's table has in-frame clones only and misses some. The data hold over 450,000 clones, with about four fifths observed a single time. CDR1 is SGHAT, CDR2 FQNNGV, per germline. The CDR3 contains 17 residues. Germline trimming cut 4 bases from V and 3 bases from J; bases unmatched to any gene: 12. This clone was counted once. These same data were also listed under a study on human thymus T cells. This second report adds: Serving as donors were healthy Finnish infants, each of whom was having open corrective surgery for congenital heart defects. From resections taken during corrective heart surgery, the thymus tissue was obtained. Apparent bias marked the V and J gene usage of thymic and blood repertoires.

This TCR derives from a boy in the first two years of life with a congenital heart defect. Sequenced material: thymocytes. This chain joins TRBV11-2 and TRBJ1-3, with 7 nucleotides matching TRBD1. CDR3 sequence: CASSSNFVHRGGNTIYF. The DNA of the CDR3 is TGTGCCAGCAGCTCCAATTTTGTTCACAGGGGTGGAAACACCATATATTTT.